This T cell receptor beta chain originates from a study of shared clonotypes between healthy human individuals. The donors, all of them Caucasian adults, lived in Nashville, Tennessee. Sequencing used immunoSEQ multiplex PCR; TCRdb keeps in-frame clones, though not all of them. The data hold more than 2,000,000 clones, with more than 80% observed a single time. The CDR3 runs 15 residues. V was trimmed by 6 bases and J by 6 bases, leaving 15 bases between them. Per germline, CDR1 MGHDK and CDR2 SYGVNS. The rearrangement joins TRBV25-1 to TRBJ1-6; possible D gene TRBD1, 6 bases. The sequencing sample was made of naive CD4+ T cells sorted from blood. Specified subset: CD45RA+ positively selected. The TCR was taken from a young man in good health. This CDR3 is CASSPDGTPNSPLHF. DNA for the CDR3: TGTGCCAGCAGCCCGGACGGGACACCTAATTCACCCCTCCACTTT. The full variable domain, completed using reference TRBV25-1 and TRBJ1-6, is EADIYQTPRYLVIGTGKKITLECSQTMGHDKMYWYQQDPGMELHLIHYSYGVNSTEKGDLSSESTVSRIRTEHFPLTLESARPSHTSQYLCASSPDGTPNSPLHFGNGTRLTVT.